This T cell receptor beta chain was observed in a study of T-cell reconstitution after alpha-beta-depleted transplantation in children. Study conclusions and caveats: At one year after transplant, newly produced T cells mostly accounted for T-cell counts and diversity. Several hundred rapidly expanded clones from non-depleted graft cells reportedly supplied alpha-beta T cells about two months post-transplant. Some patients owed their high day-60 TCRbeta diversity to surviving recipient T cells and thymic progenitors.

Between the trimmed V and J ends, which lost 4 bases and 2 bases, there was a span of 12 bases. The CDR3 runs 14 residues. Per germline, CDR1 SGHVS and CDR2 FQNEAQ. This clonotype was picked up a small number of times. Antigen specificity is unknown. Preparation of the TCRbeta library involved a method that used unique molecular identifiers. Each CDR3 protein is one row after TCRdb ran MiXCR on the PCR reads. In the table there are about a million distinct CDR3 sequences, around 30% of which are singletons. The chain uses TRBV7-8 and TRBJ2-7; D is unresolved. Material: PBMCs, mostly from graft donor cells, obtained 360 days after TCRalphabeta/CD19-depleted stem cell transplant. This receptor was taken from a boy in the first two years of life who had a stem cell transplant for SCID, so the T cells may come from the graft donor. The CDR3 coding sequence is TGTGCCAGCAGCTCATATAAAGGTACCTACGAGCAGTACTTC. Translating it yields CASSSYKGTYEQYF. Filled out from reference TRBV7-8 and TRBJ2-7, the complete variable domain reads GAGVSQSPRYKVAKRGQDVALRCDPISGHVSLFWYQQALGQGPEFLTYFQNEAQLDKSGLPSDRFFAERPEGSVSTLKIQRTQQEDSAVYLCASSSYKGTYEQYFGPGTRLTVT.